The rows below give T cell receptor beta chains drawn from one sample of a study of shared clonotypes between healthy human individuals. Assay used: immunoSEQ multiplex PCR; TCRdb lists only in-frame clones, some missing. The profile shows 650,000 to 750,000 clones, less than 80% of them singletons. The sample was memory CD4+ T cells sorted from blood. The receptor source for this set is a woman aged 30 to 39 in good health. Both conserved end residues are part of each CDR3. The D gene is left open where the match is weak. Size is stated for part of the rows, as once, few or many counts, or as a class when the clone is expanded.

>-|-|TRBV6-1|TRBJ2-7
CASSEAAGVTYEQYF
TGTGCCAGCAGTGAAGCAGCAGGGGTGACCTACGAGCAGTACTTC
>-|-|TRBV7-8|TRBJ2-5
CASSGQETQYF
TGTGCCAGCAGCGGCCAAGAGACCCAGTACTTC
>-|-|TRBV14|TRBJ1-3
CASSLTKGWSTGNTIYF
TGTGCCAGCAGCCTCACGAAAGGGTGGAGTACTGGAAACACCATATATTTT
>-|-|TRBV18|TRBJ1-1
CASSLSGNTEAFF
TGTGCCAGCTCACTATCAGGGAACACTGAAGCTTTCTTT
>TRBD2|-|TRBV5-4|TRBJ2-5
CASSFRKRGTGETQYF
TGTGCCAGCAGCTTTAGAAAGCGGGGCACGGGAGAGACCCAGTACTTC
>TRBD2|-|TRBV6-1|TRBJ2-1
CASSEETSGSYEPFF
TGTGCCAGCAGTGAAGAAACTAGCGGGAGCTATGAGCCCTTCTTC
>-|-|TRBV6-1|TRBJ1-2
CASRSREGHGYTF
TGTGCCAGCAGAAGTAGGGAGGGCCATGGCTACACCTTC
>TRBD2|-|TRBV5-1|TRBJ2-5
CASSLGLADLQETQYF
TGCGCCAGCAGCTTGGGGCTAGCGGACCTCCAAGAGACCCAGTACTTC
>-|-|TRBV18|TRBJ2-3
CASSPPARATDTQYF
TGTGCCAGCTCACCCCCCGCACGCGCCACAGATACGCAGTATTTT
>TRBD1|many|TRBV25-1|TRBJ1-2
CASSERDSYGYTF
TGTGCCAGCAGTGAACGGGACAGCTATGGCTACACCTTC
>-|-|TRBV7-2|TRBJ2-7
CASSPPGTYEQYF
TGTGCCAGCAGCCCCCCAGGAACCTACGAGCAGTACTTC
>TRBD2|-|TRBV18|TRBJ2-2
CASSPQGLAGVGGELFF
TGTGCCAGCTCACCACAGGGACTAGCGGGAGTCGGCGGGGAGCTGTTTTTT
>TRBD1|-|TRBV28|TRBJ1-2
CASSGYRRRTGGGYTF
TGTGCCAGCAGTGGGTACCGCCGACGGACAGGGGGCGGCTACACCTTC
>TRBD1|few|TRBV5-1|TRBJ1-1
CASSYDGTAEAFF
TGCGCCAGCAGCTATGACGGGACAGCTGAAGCTTTCTTT
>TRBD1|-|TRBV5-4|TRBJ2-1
CASSLQGAFPYNEQFF
TGTGCCAGCAGCTTGCAGGGGGCCTTTCCTTACAATGAGCAGTTCTTC
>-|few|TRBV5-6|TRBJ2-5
CASSTRQLGGETQYF
TGTGCCAGCAGTACTAGACAGCTTGGGGGAGAGACCCAGTACTTC
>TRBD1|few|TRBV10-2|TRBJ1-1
CASRTGTGAMNTEAFF
TGCGCCAGCAGGACCGGGACAGGGGCTATGAACACTGAAGCTTTCTTT
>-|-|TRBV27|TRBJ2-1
CASGGNSYNEQFF
TGTGCCAGCGGCGGGAACTCCTACAATGAGCAGTTCTTC
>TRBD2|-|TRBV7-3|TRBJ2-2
CASSFTGLAGTGELFF
TGTGCCAGCAGCTTCACGGGACTAGCGGGGACCGGGGAGCTGTTTTTT
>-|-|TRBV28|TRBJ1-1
CASRPGTLNTEAFF
TGTGCCAGCAGACCCGGGACATTGAACACTGAAGCTTTCTTT
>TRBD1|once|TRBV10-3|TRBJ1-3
CAISAGQGAGNTIYF
TGTGCCATCAGTGCGGGACAGGGAGCTGGAAACACCATATATTTT
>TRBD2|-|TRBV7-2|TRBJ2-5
CASSLSTSGSAKTQYF
TGTGCCAGCAGCTTGTCAACTAGCGGGAGCGCGAAGACCCAGTACTTC